The entry below gives a single T cell receptor (beta chain) sequence along with its context. The data stem from a study of response to subunit inactivated influenza vaccine. CDR3 length equals 15 residues. The V gene lost 4 bases and the J gene lost 0 bases, with 10 bases spanning the gap. CDR1 and CDR2 from the germline V gene are MGHRA and YSYEKL. MiXCR was run by TCRdb on the RT-PCR reads, yielding one entry per CDR3 protein. The data contain about 650,000 distinct CDR3 sequences, 12% to 15% of them singletons. This receptor was identified in a man aged 50 or older who received an inactivated influenza vaccine. The chain combines TRBV4-1 with TRBJ2-1; D remains unclear. The sequencing here drew on PBMCs from blood, taken around 14 days before vaccination. CDR3 sequence reads: CASSRVGSSYNEQFF. Written as DNA, the CDR3 is TGCGCCAGCAGCCGCGTGGGAAGCTCCTACAATGAGCAGTTCTTC.